Below, 23 T cell receptor beta chains from the same sample are listed, as sequenced in a study of low-dose radiotherapy and immunotherapy resistance in tumors. Covering alpha and beta chains, TRAV- and TRBV-specific primers were used for the first-strand cDNA. Both a constant-region primer and a V-primer adapter served to amplify TCRs across about 20 PCR cycles. TCRdb itself ran the reads through MiXCR, one entry per CDR3 protein. The sample yields around 100,000 distinct CDR3 sequences, less than 25% seen once. Time point of the sample: after trial treatment. Documented treatment: LDRT plus nivolumab, ipilimumab, low-dose cyclophosphamide and aspirin (RACIN trial). The sample consisted of PBMCs, taken after low-dose radiotherapy plus immunotherapy. The receptor source for this set is a male donor with prostate cancer.

This clonotype showed up many times. V and J are TRBV14 and TRBJ1-2; 9 bases line up with TRBD1. The V segment lost 6 bases and the J segment 5 bases; nucleotides outside the gene matches: 7. There are 14 residues in the CDR3. Germline V gives CDR1 SGHDN, CDR2 FVKESK. The CDR3 loop reads CASSPTGGLYGYTF. The CDR3 DNA is TGTGCCAGCAGTCCCACAGGGGGCCTGTATGGCTACACCTTC.

This clonotype appeared many times. CDR3 amino acids: CASSNRGQNIQYF. The CDR3, as DNA: TGTGCCAGCAGCAACAGGGGCCAAAACATTCAGTACTTC. The chain links TRBV6-5 to TRBJ2-4; 7 nucleotides line up with TRBD1. This CDR3 contains 13 residues. Germline-derived CDR1 and CDR2 are MNHEY and SVGAGI. V was clipped by 6 bases and J by 5 bases; unmatched bases: 4.

The chain employs TRBV6-6 and TRBJ1-5, with 7 positions matching TRBD1. Trimming removed 7 bases from V and 1 base from J; junction bases left unmatched: 4. Germline lookup yields CDR1 MNHNY and CDR2 SVGAGI (reference sequence). This CDR3 contains 14 residues. CDR3 loop: CASTRQGSNQPQHF. CDR3 nucleotides: TGTGCCAGCACCCGACAGGGCAGCAATCAGCCCCAGCATTTT.

This clonotype was picked up many times. The CDR3 sequence is CASSSPAGTSGETQYF. CDR3 nucleotide sequence: TGTGCCAGCAGTTCCCCAGCCGGGACTAGCGGGGAGACGCAGTATTTT. The chain links TRBV6-6 to TRBJ2-3, with 13 positions matching TRBD2. Germline V gives CDR1 MNHNY, CDR2 SVGAGI (reference sequence). V dropped 4 bases and J dropped 9; count of bases not matched to a gene: 10. The CDR3 spans 16 residues.

This clonotype was counted many times. DNA for the CDR3: TGTGCCAGCAGTGGGACTAGCGGGGTGGAGCAGTTCTTC. Protein sequence: CASSGTSGVEQFF. V gene TRBV2 combines with J gene TRBJ2-1; 12 positions match TRBD2. Trimming took 4 bases from V and 10 from J; bases not matched to a gene: 2. The CDR3 totals 13 residues. Per germline, CDR1 SNHLY and CDR2 FYNNEI.

This clonotype occurred many times. CDR3 loop: CAESPSYNEQFF. CDR3 DNA sequence: TGTGCCGAAAGTCCAAGCTACAATGAGCAGTTCTTC. This chain uses TRBV7-9 with TRBJ2-1; no reliable D call. Germline assignment: CDR1 SEHNR and CDR2 FQNEAQ (reference sequence). V was cut by 11 bases and J by 3 bases, with 11 bases left in between. This CDR3 has 12 residues.

The table lists this clonotype with many counts. The chain links TRBV29-1 to TRBJ1-2, with D perhaps TRBD1 (5 bases). The CDR3 runs to 14 residues. From germline, CDR1 is SQVTM and CDR2 ANQGSEA. Trimming took 3 bases from V and 0 from J, leaving 11 bases between them. CDR3 protein: CSVDQGRTNYGYTF. The CDR3 DNA follows: TGCAGCGTTGACCAGGGACGAACTAACTATGGCTACACCTTC.

This clonotype has a count of ten or more. V and J are TRBV29-1 and TRBJ2-3, with unresolved D. This CDR3 spans 15 amino acids. Trimming left V 1 base short and J 4 bases short, with 15 bases between. The germline CDR1 and CDR2 sequences are SQVTM and ANQGSEA. The CDR3 reads CSVEGGLGPADTQYF. DNA of the CDR3: TGCAGCGTTGAAGGAGGCCTTGGGCCAGCAGATACGCAGTATTTT.

This clonotype was observed at least ten times. This chain joins TRBV12-3 or TRBV12-4 and TRBJ2-1; D gene uncertain. The V end was cut by 6 bases, the J end by 8 bases, with 11 bases between. The CDR3 contains 12 residues. The CDR3 region is CASRWELDEQFF. CDR3 coding DNA: TGTGCCAGCAGGTGGGAACTGGATGAGCAGTTCTTC.

The chain has TRBV20-1 and TRBJ1-1; D is unresolved. Trimming took 0 bases from V and 4 from J, leaving 15 bases between them. Germline V gene lookup returns CDR1 DFQATT and CDR2 SNEGSKA (reference sequence). The CDR3 loop spans 15 amino acids. CDR3 in DNA: TGCAGTGCTAGAGAGCCCGCCAGGTCCGGCACTGAAGCTTTCTTT. Protein: CSAREPARSGTEAFF.

This clonotype came up many times. The chain is built from TRBV2 and TRBJ1-5; D not resolved. Germline lookup yields CDR1 SNHLY and CDR2 FYNNEI. This CDR3 region has 14 residues. V lost 7 bases and J lost 2, with 12 bases in between. CDR3 amino acids: CASNNIGGNQPQHF. The CDR3 bases are TGTGCCAGCAATAATATCGGGGGCAATCAGCCCCAGCATTTT.

Of note for this clonotype: A much larger clone differs by one base, so this may be a read error. V and J are TRBV7-6 and TRBJ1-3; no firm D call. The CDR3 spans 15 residues. The ends were cut back, 2 bases at V and 0 bases at J, with 8 bases in the middle. Germline values: CDR1 SGHVS, CDR2 FNYEAQ. CDR3: CASSLFMASGNTIYF. CDR3 nucleotide sequence: TGTGCCAGCAGCTTATTTATGGCCTCTGGAAACACCATATATTTT.

This clonotype was detected many times. The rearrangement links TRBV19 to TRBJ2-3; 7 nucleotides align to TRBD1. V lost 5 bases to trimming and J lost 6 bases; unmatched junction nucleotides: 11. The CDR3 runs to 15 residues. In germline, CDR1 is LNHDA, CDR2 SQIVND (reference sequence). The CDR3 is CASSWGTVKWDTQYF. CDR3 coding DNA: TGTGCCAGTAGTTGGGGGACAGTCAAGTGGGATACGCAGTATTTT.

In this sample, this clonotype turned up a few times. The V call is TRBV25-1, the J call TRBJ2-5; the D gene is possibly TRBD2 (6 bases). Deletions cut 1 base from V and 1 base from J, with 13 bases between. The CDR3 is 16 residues long. Germline V lookup: CDR1 MGHDK, CDR2 SYGVNS. The CDR3 bases are TGTGCCAGCAGTGAATCGTCGGGAGTTAGCCAAGAGACCCAGTACTTC. Its protein product is CASSESSGVSQETQYF.

This clonotype appeared a few times. J is TRBJ2-6 and V is TRBV30, with a possible D match to TRBD1 (7 bases). This CDR3 has 16 residues. Germline CDR1 GTSNPN, CDR2 SVGIG (reference sequence). Trimming shortened V by 8 bases and J by 0 bases, and 17 bases separated the two germline ends. In DNA, the CDR3 is TGTGCCGGAAGCCAGGGGGGTGGCTCTGGGGCCAACGTCCTGACTTTC. This gives the protein CAGSQGGGSGANVLTF.

This clonotype was seen many times. This chain uses TRBV4-1 with TRBJ2-3; the D gene could be TRBD1 or TRBD2 (6 bases each). Germline CDR1 is MGHRA and CDR2 is YSYEKL. This CDR3 contains 14 residues. V was trimmed by 7 bases and J by 2 bases, leaving 13 bases between them. CDR3 DNA: TGCGCCAGCATAGGAGGGGGTGACACAGATACGCAGTATTTT. Protein product: CASIGGGDTDTQYF.

The V gene is TRBV28, the J gene TRBJ2-3; 10 nucleotides line up with TRBD2. CDR1 is MDHEN, CDR2 SYDVKM, per germline. The CDR3 is made up of 18 amino acids. Losses at the gene ends were 9 bases for V and 6 bases for J; bases not matched to a gene: 21. CDR3 DNA: TGTGCCAGTACTACACGCGATGAAAGAAGCGGGGGGGGGGATACGCAGTATTTT. Residues: CASTTRDERSGGGDTQYF.

This clonotype was recorded a few times. The J gene is TRBJ2-1, the V gene TRBV5-1; maybe TRBD1 (5 bases). Germline V gene data show CDR1 as SGHRS and CDR2 as YFSETQ. The CDR3 extends over 15 amino acids. The ends were cut back, 3 bases at V and 5 bases at J, with 15 bases in the middle. Here the CDR3 DNA reads TGCGCCAGCAGCTACCAGGGCCCCAACAACAATGAGCAGTTCTTC. Protein product: CASSYQGPNNNEQFF.

The chain is built from TRBV7-3 and TRBJ1-2; the D is unclear. The CDR3 extends over 13 amino acids. Per the germline V gene, CDR1 is SGHTA and CDR2 is FQGTGA. Trimming removed 2 bases from V and 4 bases from J, with 8 bases in between. CDR3 sequence: CASSLSGSYGYTF. CDR3 in DNA: TGTGCCAGCAGCTTATCGGGGAGCTATGGCTACACCTTC.

This clonotype was seen a few times. CDR3 residues: CASSPYRGGPTDTQYF. The CDR3 nucleotides are TGTGCCAGCAGTCCTTATAGGGGGGGCCCCACAGATACGCAGTATTTT. This chain uses TRBV27 with TRBJ2-3; D may be TRBD2 (7 bases). Germline V CDR1 and CDR2: MNHEY, SMNVEV (reference sequence). There are 16 residues in the CDR3. Trimming left V 5 bases short and J 2 bases short, with 17 bases between.

This clonotype has ten or more counts. The chain uses TRBV20-1 and TRBJ2-5; 10 nucleotides line up with TRBD1. The germline CDR1 and CDR2 sequences are DFQATT and SNEGSKA (reference sequence). The CDR3 loop spans 14 amino acids. With V trimmed by 3 bases and J by 5 bases, 6 bases remained unmatched. The CDR3: CSARGQGRLETQYF. CDR3 bases: TGCAGTGCTAGGGGACAGGGGAGGTTGGAGACCCAGTACTTC.

Many counts were recorded for this clonotype. The rearrangement links TRBV4-1 to TRBJ1-2, with TRBD1 as a possible D gene (5 bases). Deletions cut 1 base from V and 3 bases from J, with 9 bases between. This CDR3 contains 14 residues. Germline assignment: CDR1 MGHRA and CDR2 YSYEKL. The CDR3 DNA follows: TGCGCCAGCAGCCAAGCCCAGGGATACTATGGCTACACCTTC. Amino acids: CASSQAQGYYGYTF.

This clonotype has only a few counts. The chain couples TRBV4-1 to TRBJ2-7; TRBD1 agrees at 8 bases. V lost 0 bases and J lost 3; bases outside the gene matches: 10. The CDR3 contains 17 residues. Germline V gene data show CDR1 as MGHRA and CDR2 as YSYEKL. CDR3 in DNA: TGCGCCAGCAGCCAAGATCATGGAGGAGACAGGGGCTACGAGCAGTACTTC. Its translation is CASSQDHGGDRGYEQYF.